This T cell receptor beta chain originates from a study of T cell responses to AZD1222 COVID-19 vaccine. General study points: Researchers report vaccine-associated CD4 TCRs spanning spike, with dominance at 160-218 and 743-854. Every sample of the repertoires postdated the peak T cell response.

The germline V gene encodes CDR1 SGHTA and CDR2 FQGTGA. Trimming removed 8 bases from V and 3 bases from J; junction bases left unmatched: 3. This CDR3 is 13 amino acids long. Sequencing used immunoSEQ multiplex PCR; TCRdb keeps in-frame clones, though not all of them. Found here are more than 85,000 clones, 81% of them singletons; the top ten hold 4% to 5%. A word on this clone: The antigen is not known.

The origin of this receptor is an adult in good health. Specimen: peripheral blood, collected on day 0 of AZD1222 vaccination. The chain carries TRBV7-3 and TRBJ2-2, with TRBD1 identical over 7 bases. Written as DNA, the CDR3 is TGTGCCAGCGGGGACAGTTACACCGGGGAGCTGTTTTTT. Translation gives CASGDSYTGELFF.